This record covers a single TCR beta chain. The antigen this receptor binds is unknown. It has no much larger one-base neighbor in the sample; base qualities were not kept. PBMCs were isolated by Ficoll-Paque density gradient centrifugation. The instrument was an Illumina NovaSeq 6000. TCRalpha and TCRbeta cDNA libraries were constructed by 5'RACE with constant-segment primers, with sample barcodes and unique molecular identifiers being introduced. Trizol reagent was used to extract RNA from every sample. Amplification of the libraries took two PCR steps, and the second step added a second sample barcode plus Illumina TruSeq adapters. The libraries were sequenced on an Illumina NovaSeq using 2 x 150 bp paired-end reads. On the authors' methods: With migec v1.2.7, reads were demultiplexed and then collapsed into UMI-guided consensus sequences. With mixcr v2.1.11, UMI consensuses were aligned to TRA and TRB V and J templates and assembled into clonotypes. Clonotypes were classified as expanded or contracted when called significant by both edgeR and NoisET, with noise models trained on biological replicates. For edgeR calls, the thresholds were a false discovery rate-adjusted p below 0.01 and a log2 fold-change of 1. PCA with hierarchical clustering of max-normalized trajectories of the 1000 most abundant clonotypes was used as exploratory dynamics analysis. Separately sequenced CD4+ and CD8+ repertoires were used to assign a CD4 or CD8 phenotype to each responding clone. In-frame beta chains were kept once TCRdb had trimmed the public reads at Q25 with fastp and called clones with MiXCR. Entries that share a CDR3 protein sequence are merged under the most common genes and DNA. The V and J calls shown here were made by TCRdb, not taken from the authors' results. The sample has more than 110,000 distinct CDR3 sequences on record, 20% to 25% of them singletons. Approximately 25% of the sample rests with the top ten.

The data derive from a study of T-cell memory formation after mild COVID-19 (dated by TCRdb to about 2021). Concerning the study at large: Most TCR sequence clusters were specific to one of the two donors. Longitudinal TCRalpha and TCRbeta repertoire sequencing tracked T-cell clones expanding and contracting after mild COVID-19 in a couple of donors. Two young, previously healthy adult volunteers made up the cohort, one male and one female. What the work shows at the level of the full study, not this receptor alone: Contracting CD4+ clones were found mainly in CM and EM memory subsets, while CD8+ clones were enriched in EMRA. Whether the second-wave clones peaking on day 37 were SARS-CoV-2 specific was not confirmed. Clones that contracted from day 15 to 85 showed balanced CD4/CD8 phenotypes, whereas a second wave of clones that expanded from day 15 to 37 leaned towards CD4+. Some responding clones were found in pre-infection memory, which suggests that pre-existing cross-reactive memory T cells took part in the SARS-CoV-2 response. The study covered only a couple of mild cases, and larger cohorts including severe cases with pre-infection samples were considered necessary.

Looking up the germline V gene yields CDR1 SGHDT and CDR2 YYEEEE. V is pared back by 0 bases and J by 5 bases, with 26 bases lying between the germline termini. The CDR3 measures 19 amino acids from cysteine to phenylalanine. Only the CDR3 DNA is retained, 57 bases long and in frame from the first base. The rearranged segments are TRBV5-6 and TRBJ1-2, with a tentative D gene TRBD1 over 5 matching bases. The sequenced material came from PBMCs or a T cell subset sorted from them (not recorded which). The sequence was collected from an adult woman who had mild COVID-19 (a few samples of this study predate the infection). The sample titles of this study are shuffled in the database, so cell type and time point are left out; the donor was told from shared clones. CDR3 loop: CASSLDDTEIMGTQYGYTF. The bases are TGTGCCAGCAGCTTGGATGACACTGAGATTATGGGGACCCAGTATGGCTACACCTTC.